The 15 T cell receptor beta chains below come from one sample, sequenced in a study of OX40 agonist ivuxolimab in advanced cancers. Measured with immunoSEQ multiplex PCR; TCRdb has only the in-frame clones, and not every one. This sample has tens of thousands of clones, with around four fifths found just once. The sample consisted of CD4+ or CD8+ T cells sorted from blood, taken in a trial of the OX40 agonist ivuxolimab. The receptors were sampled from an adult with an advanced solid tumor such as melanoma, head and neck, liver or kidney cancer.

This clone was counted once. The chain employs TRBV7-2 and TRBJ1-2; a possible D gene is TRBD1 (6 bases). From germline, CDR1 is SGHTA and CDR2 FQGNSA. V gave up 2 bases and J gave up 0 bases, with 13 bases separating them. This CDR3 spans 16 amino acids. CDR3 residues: CASSLTGQSSNYGYTF. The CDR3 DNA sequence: TGTGCCAGCAGCTTAACCGGACAGAGCTCTAACTATGGCTACACCTTC. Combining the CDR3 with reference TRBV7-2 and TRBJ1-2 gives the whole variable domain GAGVSQSPSNKVTEKGKDVELRCDPISGHTALYWYRQSLGQGLEFLIYFQGNSAPDKSGLPSDRFSAERTGGSVSTLTIQRTQQEDSAVYLCASSLTGQSSNYGYTFGSGTRLTVV.

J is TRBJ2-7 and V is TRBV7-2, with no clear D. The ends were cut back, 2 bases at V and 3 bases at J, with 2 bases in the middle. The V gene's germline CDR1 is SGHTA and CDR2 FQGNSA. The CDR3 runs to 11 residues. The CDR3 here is CASSLNYEQYF. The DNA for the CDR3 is TGTGCCAGCAGCTTAAACTACGAGCAGTACTTC.

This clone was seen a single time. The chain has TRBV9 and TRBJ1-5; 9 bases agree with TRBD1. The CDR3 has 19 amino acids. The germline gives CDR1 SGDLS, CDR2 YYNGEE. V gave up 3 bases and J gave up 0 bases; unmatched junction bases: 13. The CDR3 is CASSARDRADRDSNQPQHF. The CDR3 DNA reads TGTGCCAGCAGCGCACGGGACAGGGCTGATAGGGATAGCAATCAGCCCCAGCATTTT.

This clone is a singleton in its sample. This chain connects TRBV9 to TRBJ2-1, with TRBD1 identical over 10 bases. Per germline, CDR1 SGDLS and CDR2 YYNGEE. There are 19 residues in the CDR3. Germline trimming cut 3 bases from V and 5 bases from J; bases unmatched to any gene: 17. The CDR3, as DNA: TGTGCCAGCAGCGCCGGGACAGGGGTCGCGGGTGCTCGGGACAATGAGCAGTTCTTC. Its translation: CASSAGTGVAGARDNEQFF.

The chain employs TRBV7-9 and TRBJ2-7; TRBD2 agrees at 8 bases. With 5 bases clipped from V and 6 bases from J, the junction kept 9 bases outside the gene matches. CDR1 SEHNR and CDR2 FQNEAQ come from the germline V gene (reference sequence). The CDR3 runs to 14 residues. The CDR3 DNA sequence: TGTGCCAGCAGCACCGGTCTCGGGGGGGCCGAGCAGTACTTC. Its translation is CASSTGLGGAEQYF.

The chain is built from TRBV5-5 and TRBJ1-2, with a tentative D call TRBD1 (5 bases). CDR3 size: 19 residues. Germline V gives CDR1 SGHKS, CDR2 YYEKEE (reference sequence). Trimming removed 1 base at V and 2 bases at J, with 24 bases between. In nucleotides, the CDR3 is TGTGCCAGCAGCTTGATTTCGTCGGCGAAGGGGCAGCGCAACTATGGCTACACCTTC. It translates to CASSLISSAKGQRNYGYTF.

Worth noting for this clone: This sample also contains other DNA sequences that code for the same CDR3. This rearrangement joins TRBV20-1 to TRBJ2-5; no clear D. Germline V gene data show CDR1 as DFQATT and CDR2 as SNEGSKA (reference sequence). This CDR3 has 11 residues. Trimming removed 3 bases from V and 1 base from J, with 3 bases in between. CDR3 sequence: CSASGQETQYF. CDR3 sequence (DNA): TGCAGTGCTAGTGGCCAAGAGACCCAGTACTTC.

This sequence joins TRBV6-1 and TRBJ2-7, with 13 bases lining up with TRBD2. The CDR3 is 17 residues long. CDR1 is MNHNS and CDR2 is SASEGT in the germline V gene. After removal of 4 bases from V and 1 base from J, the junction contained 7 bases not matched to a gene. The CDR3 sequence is CASSAGLAGTPSYEQYF. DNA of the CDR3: TGTGCCAGCAGTGCGGGACTAGCGGGGACACCATCCTACGAGCAGTACTTC.

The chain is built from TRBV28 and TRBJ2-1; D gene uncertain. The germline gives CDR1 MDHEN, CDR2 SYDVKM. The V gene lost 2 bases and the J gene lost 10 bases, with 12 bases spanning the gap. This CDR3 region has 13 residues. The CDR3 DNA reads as TGTGCCAGCAGTTTAGACCCTAGGGAAGAGCAGTTCTTC. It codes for CASSLDPREEQFF. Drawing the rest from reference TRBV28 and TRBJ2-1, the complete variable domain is DVKVTQSSRYLVKRTGEKVFLECVQDMDHENMFWYRQDPGLGLRLIYFSYDVKMKEKGDIPEGYSVSREKKERFSLILESASTNQTSMYLCASSLDPREEQFFGPGTRLTVL.

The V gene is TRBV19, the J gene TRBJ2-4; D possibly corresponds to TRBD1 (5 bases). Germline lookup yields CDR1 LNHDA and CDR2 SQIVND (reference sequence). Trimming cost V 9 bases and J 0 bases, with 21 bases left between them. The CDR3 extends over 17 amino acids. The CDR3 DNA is TGTGCCAGCCGAAGTATGGGTCAGGGTAAAGCCAAAAACATTCAGTACTTC. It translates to CASRSMGQGKAKNIQYF.

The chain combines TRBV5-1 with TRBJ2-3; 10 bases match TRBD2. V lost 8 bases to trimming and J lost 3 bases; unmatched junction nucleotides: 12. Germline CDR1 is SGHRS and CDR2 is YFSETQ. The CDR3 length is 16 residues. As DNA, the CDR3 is TGCGCCAGTAAGCGGGAGGGGACTTTTGGGACAGATACGCAGTATTTT. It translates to CASKREGTFGTDTQYF.

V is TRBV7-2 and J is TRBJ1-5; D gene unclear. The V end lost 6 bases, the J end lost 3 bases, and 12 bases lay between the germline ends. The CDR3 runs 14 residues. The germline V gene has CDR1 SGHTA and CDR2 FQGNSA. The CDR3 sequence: CASSWTLNNQPQHF. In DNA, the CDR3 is TGTGCCAGCAGTTGGACCTTAAACAATCAGCCCCAGCATTTT. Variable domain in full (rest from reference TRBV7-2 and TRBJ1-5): GAGVSQSPSNKVTEKGKDVELRCDPISGHTALYWYRQSLGQGLEFLIYFQGNSAPDKSGLPSDRFSAERTGGSVSTLTIQRTQQEDSAVYLCASSWTLNNQPQHFGDGTRLSIL.

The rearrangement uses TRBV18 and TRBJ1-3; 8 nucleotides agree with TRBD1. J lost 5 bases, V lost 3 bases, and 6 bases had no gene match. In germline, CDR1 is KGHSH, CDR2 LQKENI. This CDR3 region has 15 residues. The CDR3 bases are TGTGCCAGCTCACCGACCGGGACAGGCCGAAACACCATATATTTT. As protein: CASSPTGTGRNTIYF.

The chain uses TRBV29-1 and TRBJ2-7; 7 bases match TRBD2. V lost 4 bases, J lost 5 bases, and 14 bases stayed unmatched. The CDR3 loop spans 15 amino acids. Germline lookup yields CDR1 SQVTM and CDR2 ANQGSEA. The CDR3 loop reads CSVALAARASHEQYF. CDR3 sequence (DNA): TGCAGCGTTGCTCTAGCGGCCCGAGCGTCGCACGAGCAGTACTTC.

In nucleotides, the CDR3 is TGTGCCAGCAGCTTAGCTAGCGGGGGGGCGAATACGCAGTATTTT. Translation gives CASSLASGGANTQYF. V and J are TRBV7-2 and TRBJ2-3; 11 bases map to TRBD2. V gave up 0 bases and J gave up 7 bases; unmatched junction bases: 3. The CDR3 sequence is 15 residues long. Germline assignment: CDR1 SGHTA and CDR2 FQGNSA.